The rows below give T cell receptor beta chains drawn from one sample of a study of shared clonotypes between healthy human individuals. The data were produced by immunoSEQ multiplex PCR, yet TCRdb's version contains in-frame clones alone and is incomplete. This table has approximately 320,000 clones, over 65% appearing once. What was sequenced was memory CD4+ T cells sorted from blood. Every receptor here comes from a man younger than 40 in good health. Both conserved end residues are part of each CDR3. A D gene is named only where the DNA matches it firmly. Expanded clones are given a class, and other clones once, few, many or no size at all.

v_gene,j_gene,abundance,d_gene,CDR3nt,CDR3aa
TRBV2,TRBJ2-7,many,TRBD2,TGTGCCAGCGGGACTAGCGAGACAAGCTCCTACGAGCAGTACTTC,CASGTSETSSYEQYF
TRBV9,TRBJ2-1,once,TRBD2,TGTGCCAGCAGCACCGGGACTAGCGGGAGCACATACAATGAGCAGTTCTTC,CASSTGTSGSTYNEQFF
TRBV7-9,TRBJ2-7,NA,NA,TGTGCCAGCAGCTTAGGTGGCAGCCTCTACGAGCAGTACTTC,CASSLGGSLYEQYF
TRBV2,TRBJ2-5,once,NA,TGTGCCAGCAGTGAAGTTGGGGCGCAGAACTTC,CASSEVGAQNF
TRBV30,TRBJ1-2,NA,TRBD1,TGTGCCTGGAGTACCCTACAGGGGGCCGGCCGCTACACCTTC,CAWSTLQGAGRYTF
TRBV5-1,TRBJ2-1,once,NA,TGCGCCAGCGCACAAGGCAGTGACAATGAGCAGTTCTTC,CASAQGSDNEQFF
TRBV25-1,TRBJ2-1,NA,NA,TGTGCCAGCAGTTTCCACGGGGGGCAGTACAATGAGCAGTTCTTC,CASSFHGGQYNEQFF
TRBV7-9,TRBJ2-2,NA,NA,TGTGCCAGCAGCTTACGCCGCCCACTCCTTGCCGGGGAGCTGTTTTTT,CASSLRRPLLAGELFF
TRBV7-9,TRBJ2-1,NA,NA,TGTGCCAGCAGCTTAGAGGGACAAGGGTACAATGAGCAGTTCTTC,CASSLEGQGYNEQFF
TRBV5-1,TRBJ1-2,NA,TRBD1,TGCGCCAGCAGCCCGGAAAGGGGGCTCGGTGGCTACACCTTC,CASSPERGLGGYTF
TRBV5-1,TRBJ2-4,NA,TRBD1,TGCGCCAGCAGCTTTGGGCAGGGGGTTTTACCTGCGGGCAAAAACATTCAGTACTTC,CASSFGQGVLPAGKNIQYF
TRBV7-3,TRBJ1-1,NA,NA,TGTGCCAGCAGCTTCGGGGCGAACACTGAAGCTTTCTTT,CASSFGANTEAFF
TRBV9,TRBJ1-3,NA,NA,TGTGCCAGCAGCGTAGCTTCGGGAAACACCATATATTTT,CASSVASGNTIYF
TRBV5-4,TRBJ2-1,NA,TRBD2,TGTGCCAGCAGCTTGGCCGGGACTAGAAACAATGAGCAGTTCTTC,CASSLAGTRNNEQFF
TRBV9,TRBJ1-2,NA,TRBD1,TGTGCCAGCAGCCCGGGACAGGGGATTATGAAAACTAACTATGGCTACACCTTC,CASSPGQGIMKTNYGYTF
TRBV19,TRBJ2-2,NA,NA,TGTGCCAGTAGAGTACTAGCTTATGACGGGGAGCTGTTTTTT,CASRVLAYDGELFF
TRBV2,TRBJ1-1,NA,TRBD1,TGTGCCAGCAATCGACCCAAAAAACAGGGGGCGAATCCCTACACTGAAGCTTTCTTT,CASNRPKKQGANPYTEAFF
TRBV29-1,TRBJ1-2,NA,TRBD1,TGCAGCGTCGCGGACAGGGCAGGCTATGGCTACACCTTC,CSVADRAGYGYTF
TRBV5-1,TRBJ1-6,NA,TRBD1,TGCGCCAGCAGCTCGGACAGGGCGAGTAGGAATTCACCCCTCCACTTT,CASSSDRASRNSPLHF
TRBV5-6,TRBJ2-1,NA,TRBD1,TGTGCCAGCAGCGCACAAACAGGGGTCAATGAGCAGTTCTTC,CASSAQTGVNEQFF
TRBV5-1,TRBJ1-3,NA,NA,TGCGCCAGCAGCGAAACAGGGCAAGGAGGAAACACCATATATTTT,CASSETGQGGNTIYF
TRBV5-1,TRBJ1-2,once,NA,TGCGCCAGCAGCTTGGGGGGGCGCGACTATGGCTACACCTTC,CASSLGGRDYGYTF
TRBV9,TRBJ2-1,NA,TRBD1,TGTGCCAGCAGCGTAGAGGGACAGGGGGCGAGGGAGCAGTTCTTC,CASSVEGQGAREQFF
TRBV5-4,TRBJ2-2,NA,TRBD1,TGTGCCAGCAGCTTGTTTCTCCAGGGGGACACCGGGGAGCTGTTTTTT,CASSLFLQGDTGELFF
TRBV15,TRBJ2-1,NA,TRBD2,TGTGCCACCAGCAGAGATCTGGGCGGGAGTCTCCATGAGCAGTTCTTC,CATSRDLGGSLHEQFF
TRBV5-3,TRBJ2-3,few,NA,TGTGCCACCCCTGTATCGACAGATACGCAGTATTTT,CATPVSTDTQYF
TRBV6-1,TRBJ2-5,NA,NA,TGTGCCAGCAGTGTTCACAGACAAGAGACCCAGTACTTC,CASSVHRQETQYF
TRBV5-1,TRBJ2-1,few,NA,TGCGCCAGCAGTCCCCTTAGCACAGACAATGAGCAGTTCTTC,CASSPLSTDNEQFF
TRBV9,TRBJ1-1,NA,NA,TGTGCCAGCAGCGATGGCCCGGTGTGGGGGGCGGGGCGTGAAGCTTTCTTT,CASSDGPVWGAGREAFF
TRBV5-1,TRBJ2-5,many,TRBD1,TGCGCCAGCAGCCGGGAAGGGGGCGTCGAGACCCAGTACTTC,CASSREGGVETQYF
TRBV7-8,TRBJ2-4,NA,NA,TGTGCCAGCAGCTTAGAGACTCCGTCAGGGGTGAAAAACATTCAGTACTTC,CASSLETPSGVKNIQYF
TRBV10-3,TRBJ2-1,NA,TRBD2,TGTGCCATCAGTGCCCCAACTAGCGGGAGTAAACTCGACCCGTACAATGAGCAGTTCTTC,CAISAPTSGSKLDPYNEQFF
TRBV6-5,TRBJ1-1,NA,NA,TGTGCCAGCAGGGACCGGGCCTCGAACACTGAAGCTTTCTTT,CASRDRASNTEAFF
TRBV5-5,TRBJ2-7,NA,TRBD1,TGTGCCAGCAGGCCTACTGGGACAGGGGGCCTGTACGAGCAGTACTTC,CASRPTGTGGLYEQYF